Sequencing of this T cell receptor (beta chain) was carried out in a study of CD8 T cells in ankylosing spondylitis. Study conclusions and caveats: Disease-linked clones displayed a CD8+ phenotype and appeared relatively rarely in peripheral blood. A TCR beta motif of eight or nine highly homologous variants seemed to mark ankylosing spondylitis blood.

V dropped 7 bases and J dropped 3 bases, with 12 bases sitting between them. Germline V gives CDR1 MNHNS, CDR2 SASEGT. This CDR3 has 14 amino acids. TCRdb reprocessed the 5' RACE reads via MiXCR and lists one record per CDR3 protein. The sample yields over 600,000 distinct CDR3 sequences, roughly 19% seen once. This clonotype was seen more than once but under ten times. Its antigen is not identified. The V call is TRBV6-1, the J call TRBJ2-2; a weak D match, TRBD1 (6 bases). The sequenced sample was blood, either unsorted or a sorted T cell fraction (not recorded which). The TCR originated in a male donor with ankylosing spondylitis. DNA of the CDR3: TGTGCCAGCAAGGGAGCAGGGGACACCGGGGAGCTGTTTTTT. As protein: CASKGAGDTGELFF.